This T cell receptor beta chain emerged from a study of technical replicates of blood from a few donors. In this sample, this clone turned up once. Sequencing was performed with immunoSEQ multiplex PCR; in TCRdb, only in-frame clones are kept and a portion is missing. Among approximately 70,000 clones listed, more than 90% were seen once. CDR1 SEHNR and CDR2 FQNEAQ come from the germline V gene (reference sequence). The V gene lost 10 bases and the J gene lost 2 bases, with 17 bases spanning the gap. The CDR3 spans 14 residues. This receptor was taken from a human donor in good health. The chain uses TRBV7-9 and TRBJ1-2; D is ambiguous. Sequencing used T cells isolated from PBMCs. CDR3 amino acids: CATLDRELNYGYTF. The CDR3 DNA follows: TGTGCCACCCTTGATCGGGAATTAAACTATGGCTACACCTTC.